These 27 T cell receptor beta chains were all obtained from the same sample, sequenced in a study of cytomegalovirus exposure and HLA in healthy donors. Some clones are missing from TCRdb's copy, which holds only in-frame ones; the method was immunoSEQ multiplex PCR. The sample shows roughly 200,000 clones, around nine tenths of them seen only once. Sequencing was performed on PBMCs. The origin of the receptors is a man under 40 in good health and CMV-seropositive.

A few counts support this clone. The J gene is TRBJ1-4, the V gene TRBV5-1, with TRBD1 as a possible D gene (6 bases). Germline values: CDR1 SGHRS, CDR2 YFSETQ. V was clipped by 5 bases and J by 0 bases, with 11 bases between them. The CDR3 extends over 15 amino acids. The CDR3 reads CASRNQGSTNEKLFF. The CDR3 bases are TGCGCCAGCAGAAATCAGGGGTCAACTAATGAAAAACTGTTTTTT.

V and J are TRBV7-9 and TRBJ2-7, with a tentative D call TRBD1 (5 bases). From germline, CDR1 is SEHNR and CDR2 FQNEAQ (reference sequence). The germline V and J ends were trimmed by 5 bases and 6 bases, with 11 bases remaining between them. The CDR3 has 12 residues. The CDR3, as DNA: TGTGCCAGCAGCCAAGGGGCCATCGAGCAGTACTTC. It is translated as CASSQGAIEQYF.

The genes are TRBV28 and TRBJ1-2; D call uncertain. The ends were cut back, 6 bases at V and 6 bases at J, with 20 bases in the middle. The CDR3 covers 15 residues. From germline, CDR1 is MDHEN and CDR2 SYDVKM. The CDR3 loop reads CASSPGLGVRDGYTF. The CDR3, as DNA: TGTGCCAGCAGCCCTGGACTGGGAGTCCGGGATGGCTACACCTTC.

This chain links TRBV6-6 with TRBJ1-5; D is ambiguous. This CDR3 comprises 13 residues. Germline assignment: CDR1 MNHNY and CDR2 SVGAGI (reference sequence). Trimming removed 4 bases from V and 7 bases from J, with 11 bases in between. The CDR3 loop is CASSWLGSQPQHF. The DNA for the CDR3 is TGTGCCAGCAGTTGGTTGGGATCCCAGCCCCAGCATTTT.

This sequence joins TRBV23-1 and TRBJ1-5; D unresolved. TRBV23-1 is identified as an open reading frame with a role that is uncertain. This CDR3 spans 17 amino acids. The V end lost 0 bases, the J end lost 1 base, and 13 bases lay between the germline ends. The CDR3 nucleotides read TGCGCCAGCAGTCAATCAGGCAGGATGGTAAGCAATCAGCCCCAGCATTTT. Amino acid sequence: CASSQSGRMVSNQPQHF.

The chain couples TRBV2 to TRBJ1-2, with TRBD1 matching 7 bases. CDR1 and CDR2 (germline): SNHLY, FYNNEI. The CDR3 is 14 residues long. The trim removed 6 bases at V and 0 bases at J, leaving 4 bases unmatched. In nucleotides, the CDR3 is TGTGCCAGCAGATCAACAGGGGCTAACTATGGCTACACCTTC. Its translation is CASRSTGANYGYTF.

This clone was counted once. The chain combines TRBV9 with TRBJ2-7; the match to TRBD1 covers 7 bases. Germline V lookup: CDR1 SGDLS, CDR2 YYNGEE. The CDR3 spans 15 residues. The trim removed 0 bases at V and 2 bases at J, leaving 5 bases unmatched. CDR3 DNA sequence: TGTGCCAGCAGCGTAGCCGGGGACAGCACCTACGAGCAGTACTTC. It yields the protein CASSVAGDSTYEQYF.

To note about this clone: The identical CDR3 is also encoded by other nucleotide sequences in the sample. The chain has TRBV6-5 and TRBJ2-3; D unresolved. The length of the CDR3 is 14 residues. Trimming removed 2 bases at V and 1 base at J, with 7 bases between. The germline V gene encodes CDR1 MNHEY and CDR2 SVGAGI. The CDR3 bases are TGTGCCAGCAGTTACAGAGGTCGCACAGATACGCAGTATTTT. Translated, it gives CASSYRGRTDTQYF.

This clone was detected a few times. In DNA, the CDR3 is TGTGCCAGCAGCTATACGACTAGCGGGGAGTACGAGCAGTACTTC. The encoded protein is CASSYTTSGEYEQYF. The J gene is TRBJ2-7, the V gene TRBV9, with TRBD2 matching over 11 bases. V shed 4 bases, J shed 4 bases, and the junction held 7 bases outside the gene matches. The CDR3 runs to 15 residues. The germline gives CDR1 SGDLS, CDR2 YYNGEE.

V usage is TRBV28 and J usage is TRBJ1-1; no reliable D call. The CDR3 extends over 12 amino acids. Germline CDR1 reads MDHEN; CDR2 reads SYDVKM. The CDR3, as DNA: TGTGCGTCTGGGGTGGGGAACACTGAAGCTTTCTTT. Translating gives CASGVGNTEAFF.

This sequence joins TRBV6-1 and TRBJ2-3, with TRBD2 identical over 8 bases. CDR3 length: 15 amino acids. Trimming took 8 bases from V and 0 from J; bases not matched to a gene: 7. Germline assignment: CDR1 MNHNS and CDR2 SASEGT. In nucleotides, the CDR3 is TGTGCCAGCTATGATAGCGGGGAGAGCACAGATACGCAGTATTTT. This sequence encodes CASYDSGESTDTQYF.

This rearrangement joins TRBV5-4 to TRBJ2-7; D is unresolved. This CDR3 is built from 15 residues. Germline V gene lookup returns CDR1 SGHNT and CDR2 YYREEE (reference sequence). Trimming shortened V by 4 bases and J by 0 bases, and 14 bases separated the two germline ends. The CDR3 protein is CASSEMTVSSYEQYF. Written as DNA, the CDR3 is TGTGCCAGCAGCGAGATGACCGTCAGCTCCTACGAGCAGTACTTC.

This clone was observed a handful of times. The chain recombines TRBV19 with TRBJ2-7; D is unclear. CDR1 and CDR2 (germline): LNHDA, SQIVND (reference sequence). V lost 3 bases, J lost 7 bases, and 13 bases lay in between. This CDR3 has 13 residues. The CDR3 DNA follows: TGTGCCAGTAGTATCGGCAGGATGGGGGAGCAGTACTTC. Translating it yields CASSIGRMGEQYF. Full variable domain (missing parts from reference TRBV19 and TRBJ2-7): DGGITQSPKYLFRKEGQNVTLSCEQNLNHDAMYWYRQDPGQGLRLIYYSQIVNDFQKGDIAEGYSVSREKKESFPLTVTSAQKNPTAFYLCASSIGRMGEQYFGPGTRLTVT.

DNA of the CDR3: TGTGCCAGCAGCCCTACGGGGACCTCCTATAATTCACCCCTCCACTTT. Amino acid sequence: CASSPTGTSYNSPLHF. The chain employs TRBV7-6 and TRBJ1-6; D might be TRBD1 (5 bases). Trimming removed 5 bases at V and 0 bases at J, with 11 bases between. CDR1 is SGHVS and CDR2 is FNYEAQ in the germline V gene. The CDR3 covers 16 residues.

The J gene is TRBJ2-3, the V gene TRBV11-3; D unclear. Germline CDR1 and CDR2: SGHNT and YENEEA. Trimming pared 5 bases from V and 0 bases from J, leaving 15 bases between. The CDR3 runs 16 residues. In DNA, the CDR3 is TGTGCCAGCAGCCTCCGCATGGGTTCTAGCACAGATACGCAGTATTTT. Protein product: CASSLRMGSSTDTQYF.

In its sample, this clone was seen once. This sequence joins TRBV6-5 and TRBJ1-1, with D tentatively TRBD1 (5 bases). The ends were cut back, 7 bases at V and 6 bases at J, with 15 bases in the middle. The germline gives CDR1 MNHEY, CDR2 SVGAGI. The CDR3 runs to 13 residues. Here the CDR3 reads CASITTRGAEAFF. The CDR3, as DNA: TGTGCCAGCATCACAACCCGGGGGGCTGAAGCTTTCTTT.

Here the CDR3 reads CASSVTGTGNGKLFF. The CDR3 coding sequence is TGTGCCAGCAGCGTAACCGGGACAGGGAACGGAAAACTGTTTTTT. The V call is TRBV5-4, the J call TRBJ1-4, with 9 nucleotides matching TRBD1. Looked up from germline, CDR1 is SGHNT and CDR2 is YYREEE (reference sequence). CDR3 size: 15 residues. The V segment lost 4 bases and the J segment 10 bases; nucleotides outside the gene matches: 11.

The chain has TRBV6-5 and TRBJ2-1; D unresolved. The germline V gene encodes CDR1 MNHEY and CDR2 SVGAGI. Trimming took 3 bases from V and 6 from J, leaving 9 bases between them. The CDR3 spans 13 residues. CDR3 sequence (DNA): TGTGCCAGCAGTTATCATCCGCCCAATGAGCAGTTCTTC. Encoded protein: CASSYHPPNEQFF.

The J gene is TRBJ1-3, the V gene TRBV7-9; D is perhaps TRBD1 (5 bases). V was clipped by 7 bases and J by 9 bases, with 19 bases between them. Germline V CDR1 and CDR2: SEHNR, FQNEAQ (reference sequence). CDR3 length: 14 amino acids. CDR3 bases: TGTGCCAGCACCCAAGGGGCAGGTGTTGGCACCATATATTTT. Its translation is CASTQGAGVGTIYF.

This sequence joins TRBV7-3 and TRBJ2-1, with 7 bases matching TRBD1. V lost 4 bases, J lost 5 bases, and 5 bases stayed unmatched. Per the germline V gene, CDR1 is SGHTA and CDR2 is FQGTGA. The CDR3 sequence is 14 residues long. CDR3 coding DNA: TGTGCCAGCAGCTCCGAGGGGGCGAACAATGAGCAGTTCTTC. It is translated as CASSSEGANNEQFF.

The CDR3 sequence: CSVPVPGAIYGYTF. DNA of the CDR3: TGCAGCGTCCCAGTTCCAGGGGCCATCTATGGCTACACCTTC. The J gene is TRBJ1-2, the V gene TRBV29-1; D perhaps matches TRBD1 (6 bases). V was clipped by 6 bases and J by 4 bases, with 18 bases between them. Germline lookup yields CDR1 SQVTM and CDR2 ANQGSEA. The CDR3 is 14 amino acids.

The chain couples TRBV15 to TRBJ1-1; maybe TRBD1 (5 bases). The germline V gene has CDR1 LNHNV and CDR2 YYDKDF (reference sequence). V was pared by 0 bases and J by 0 bases, with 11 bases between. The CDR3 has 16 amino acids. The CDR3 reads CATSRDSGGMNTEAFF. The CDR3 DNA sequence: TGTGCCACCAGCAGAGATTCGGGGGGAATGAACACTGAAGCTTTCTTT. The full variable domain, completed using reference TRBV15 and TRBJ1-1, is DAMVIQNPRYQVTQFGKPVTLSCSQTLNHNVMYWYQQKSSQAPKLLFHYYDKDFNNEADTPDNFQSRRPNTSFCFLDIRSPGLGDTAMYLCATSRDSGGMNTEAFFGQGTRLTVV.

The V and J genes are TRBV9 and TRBJ2-1; 10 positions agree with TRBD2. This CDR3 contains 14 residues. Unmatched junction bases numbered 3, after V lost 7 bases and J lost 2 bases. Germline CDR1 is SGDLS and CDR2 is YYNGEE. The CDR3 loop is CASASGGTYNEQFF. Written as DNA, the CDR3 is TGTGCCAGCGCTAGCGGGGGCACCTACAATGAGCAGTTCTTC.

This clone was found once. The chain has TRBV4-1 and TRBJ2-3; D may be TRBD2 (5 bases). V lost 0 bases and J lost 1, with 14 bases in between. The germline V gene encodes CDR1 MGHRA and CDR2 YSYEKL. This CDR3 region has 17 residues. In DNA, the CDR3 is TGCGCCAGCAGCCAAGAAGGCGGACTCCAGGGCACAGATACGCAGTATTTT. Protein product: CASSQEGGLQGTDTQYF.

V gene TRBV27 combines with J gene TRBJ2-7, with D hard to call. V was trimmed by 2 bases and J by 3 bases, leaving 11 bases between them. CDR1 MNHEY and CDR2 SMNVEV come from the germline V gene (reference sequence). This CDR3 region has 14 residues. The CDR3 DNA sequence: TGTGCCAGCAGTTTACGAGGCGCGAACTACGAGCAGTACTTC. Translated: CASSLRGANYEQYF.

The chain couples TRBV19 to TRBJ2-7; weak D call: TRBD1 (5 bases). The ends were cut back, 1 base at V and 0 bases at J, with 10 bases in the middle. CDR3 size: 15 residues. Germline lookup yields CDR1 LNHDA and CDR2 SQIVND (reference sequence). The DNA for the CDR3 is TGTGCCAGTAGTATAGGGGGCAGGAGCTCCTACGAGCAGTACTTC. The encoded protein is CASSIGGRSSYEQYF.

The J gene is TRBJ2-6, the V gene TRBV10-3; D not certain. The CDR3 length is 13 residues. V was clipped by 6 bases and J by 2 bases, with 5 bases between them. The germline gives CDR1 ENHRY, CDR2 SYGVKD. The CDR3 reads CAIRQPGANVLTF. The CDR3 nucleotides read TGTGCCATCAGGCAGCCTGGGGCCAACGTCCTGACTTTC.